This TCR beta chain was identified during a study of CD8 T cells in ankylosing spondylitis. Points from the study as a whole: Clones linked to disease were reported to show significant enrichment in matched ankylosing spondylitis synovial fluid.

V gave up 0 bases and J gave up 6 bases, with 15 bases separating them. From germline, CDR1 is SGDLS and CDR2 YYNGEE. This CDR3 region has 15 residues. There are many counts of this clonotype. Its antigen is not identified. Construction of TCR beta libraries was performed using quantitative 5'-RACE with molecular barcodes. TCRdb reanalysed the 5' RACE reads using MiXCR and keeps one entry per CDR3 protein. Among approximately 15,000 distinct CDR3 sequences listed, about 2.7% were seen once. This sequence originates from a male donor with ankylosing spondylitis or in good health (not recorded which). This chain uses TRBV9 with TRBJ1-1; D unclear. Sequencing was carried out using blood, either unsorted or a sorted T cell fraction (not recorded which). The DNA for the CDR3 is TGTGCCAGCAGCGTAGCCTCTGGGTTCGAAGCTGAAGCTTTCTTT. It specifies CASSVASGFEAEAFF.